Below are 18 T cell receptor beta chains sequenced from a single sample in a study of T-cell memory formation after mild COVID-19. One entry per CDR3 protein, called by TCRdb with MiXCR from the 5' RACE reads. The sample lists about 360,000 distinct CDR3 sequences; approximately 15% were seen once. The sequenced material came from PBMCs or a T cell subset sorted from them (not recorded which). The source is a young man who had mild COVID-19 (a few samples of this study predate the infection). Cell type and time point are not known.

In its sample, this clonotype was seen many times. V gene TRBV6-5 combines with J gene TRBJ2-7; TRBD1 agrees at 9 bases. The CDR3 is 14 residues long. Per the germline V gene, CDR1 is MNHEY and CDR2 is SVGAGI. V lost 6 bases to trimming and J lost 5 bases; unmatched junction nucleotides: 8. The CDR3 loop is CASSRGQGGHEQYV. In DNA form, the CDR3 reads TGTGCCAGCAGCCGGGGACAGGGCGGACACGAGCAGTACGTC.

This clonotype has more than one count but fewer than ten. V usage is TRBV6-5 and J usage is TRBJ2-4; weak D call: TRBD1 (5 bases). This CDR3 comprises 16 residues. CDR1 MNHEY and CDR2 SVGAGI come from the germline V gene. V was clipped by 6 bases and J by 1 base, with 16 bases between them. The CDR3 spells CASRDDSYTAKNIQYF. The CDR3, as DNA: TGTGCCAGCAGAGACGACAGTTATACGGCCAAAAACATTCAGTACTTC.

The genes are TRBV12-3 or TRBV12-4 and TRBJ1-6, with a possible D match to TRBD1 (5 bases). V was clipped by 3 bases and J by 13 bases, with 13 bases between them. The CDR3 runs 13 residues. CDR3 coding DNA: TGTGCCAGCAGTTTGGCGGAGGGGACTCCCCTCCACTTT. Translating it yields CASSLAEGTPLHF.

This clonotype was seen a few times. J is TRBJ1-4 and V is TRBV21-1. TRBV21-1 has pseudogene status. The CDR3 runs 16 residues. This CDR3 reads CASSKGGPPLIEKLFF. DNA for the CDR3: TGTGCCAGCAGCAAAGGCGGGCCACCACTAATAGAAAAACTGTTTTTT.

This clonotype was detected ten times or more. This chain joins TRBV3-1 and TRBJ2-7, with 8 bases identical to TRBD2. The CDR3 contains 14 residues. Germline V gene data show CDR1 as LGHDT and CDR2 as YNNKEL (reference sequence). J lost 3 bases, V lost 3 bases, and 4 bases had no gene match. CDR3 DNA sequence: TGTGCCAGCAGCCAGACGGGGGGGCTCTACGAGCAGTACTTC. It is translated as CASSQTGGLYEQYF.

This clonotype was observed a few times. For the CDR3, the DNA is TGCGCCAGCAGCCACTTACTAGCGGGGAACAATGAGCAGTTCTTC. Amino acid sequence: CASSHLLAGNNEQFF. V usage is TRBV4-3 and J usage is TRBJ2-1; 10 bases agree with TRBD2. This CDR3 contains 15 residues. Germline CDR1 is LGHNA and CDR2 is YSLEER. V was pared by 3 bases and J by 5 bases, with 4 bases of the junction left unmatched.

This clonotype was detected many times. The J gene is TRBJ1-2, the V gene TRBV20-1; D remains unclear. This CDR3 has 14 residues. CDR1 and CDR2 from the germline V gene are DFQATT and SNEGSKA (reference sequence). Trimming left V 1 base short and J 5 bases short, with 14 bases between. The CDR3 reads CSARVSRRFYGYTF. CDR3 bases: TGCAGTGCTAGAGTGAGTAGAAGATTTTATGGCTACACCTTC.

This chain connects TRBV12-3 or TRBV12-4 to TRBJ1-2; D possibly corresponds to TRBD1 (5 bases). CDR3 length equals 15 residues. Deletions cut 6 bases from V and 4 bases from J, with 18 bases between. The CDR3 DNA sequence: TGTGCCAGCAGAAACTCCAGGGCTCCCAGCTATGGCTACACCTTC. Translating gives CASRNSRAPSYGYTF.

J is TRBJ2-2 and V is TRBV7-2; D is ambiguous. CDR3 length equals 14 residues. Trimming shortened V by 0 bases and J by 5 bases, and 7 bases separated the two germline ends. CDR1 is SGHTA and CDR2 is FQGNSA in the germline V gene. CDR3 loop: CASSLAQGTGELFF. In nucleotides, the CDR3 is TGTGCCAGCAGCTTAGCGCAAGGAACCGGGGAGCTGTTTTTT.

Many counts were recorded for this clonotype. The V gene is TRBV14, the J gene TRBJ2-7; D is perhaps TRBD2 (6 bases). From germline, CDR1 is SGHDN and CDR2 FVKESK. The CDR3 has 13 amino acids. V lost 3 bases and J lost 6, with 12 bases in between. CDR3 bases: TGTGCCAGCAGCCAGGGAGGCTGGGGCGAGCAGTACGTC. Translation gives CASSQGGWGEQYV.

The CDR3 DNA reads TGTGCCAGCAGCTTGGGGCAGCTAAATCAGCCCCAGCATTTT. It specifies CASSLGQLNQPQHF. The chain uses TRBV5-6 and TRBJ1-5; the D is unclear. Trimming took 0 bases from V and 4 from J, leaving 8 bases between them. This CDR3 spans 14 amino acids. Germline CDR1 is SGHDT and CDR2 is YYEEEE.

The rearrangement joins TRBV20-1 to TRBJ2-5, with 7 positions matching TRBD2. V lost 3 bases, J lost 0 bases, and 4 bases stayed unmatched. CDR1 and CDR2 (germline): DFQATT, SNEGSKA (reference sequence). This CDR3 spans 14 amino acids. The CDR3 DNA reads TGCAGTGCTAGCGGGGGGTGGTACCAAGAGACCCAGTACTTC. Residues: CSASGGWYQETQYF.

The table lists this clonotype with many counts. The chain joins TRBV7-3 to TRBJ2-1; TRBD2 matches 11 bases. CDR3 length: 15 residues. V dropped 3 bases and J dropped 9; count of bases not matched to a gene: 7. The germline V gene has CDR1 SGHTA and CDR2 FQGTGA. The CDR3 sequence: CASSFNSGGAGEQFF. CDR3 bases: TGTGCCAGCAGCTTTAATAGCGGGGGGGCCGGTGAGCAGTTCTTC.

The rearrangement uses TRBV5-1 and TRBJ1-2, with D perhaps matching TRBD1 (5 bases). This CDR3 comprises 14 residues. The germline V gene has CDR1 SGHRS and CDR2 YFSETQ. Trimming took 0 bases from V and 5 from J, leaving 11 bases between them. The CDR3 loop reads CASSLGGARYGYTF. The DNA of the CDR3 is TGCGCCAGCAGCTTGGGGGGCGCAAGGTATGGCTACACCTTC.

This clonotype occurred many times. This chain links TRBV20-1 with TRBJ2-1; the D gene is possibly TRBD2 (6 bases). Trimming stripped 4 bases from V and 9 bases from J, with 13 bases between. The CDR3 runs to 12 residues. The V gene's germline CDR1 is DFQATT and CDR2 SNEGSKA (reference sequence). CDR3 protein: CSATPGGSEQFF. The CDR3 bases are TGCAGTGCTACCCCCGGGGGTAGTGAGCAGTTCTTC.

The chain has TRBV2 and TRBJ2-2; a weak D match, TRBD1 (7 bases). Germline CDR1 and CDR2: SNHLY and FYNNEI. The CDR3 length is 15 residues. The V and J ends lost 11 bases and 0 bases respectively, with 16 bases between them. The CDR3 nucleotides read TGTGCCTCGCGAGGGGGGACAGCGAACACCGGGGAGCTGTTTTTT. It yields the protein CASRGGTANTGELFF. The whole variable domain, filled in from reference TRBV2 and TRBJ2-2, reads EPEVTQTPSHQVTQMGQEVILRCVPISNHLYFYWYRQILGQKVEFLVSFYNNEISEKSEIFDDQFSVERPDGSNFTLKIRSTKLEDSAMYFCASRGGTANTGELFFGEGSRLTVL.

The chain recombines TRBV7-9 with TRBJ1-4; a weak D match, TRBD1 (6 bases). Between the trimmed V and J ends, which lost 4 bases and 7 bases, there was a span of 16 bases. There are 15 residues in the CDR3. CDR1 is SEHNR and CDR2 is FQNEAQ in the germline V gene (reference sequence). CDR3 sequence: CASSYRQATSEKLFF. In DNA, the CDR3 is TGTGCCAGCAGCTACCGACAGGCGACCAGTGAAAAACTGTTTTTT.

The rearrangement links TRBV28 to TRBJ1-2; tentatively, D is TRBD1 (6 bases). Germline V gene data show CDR1 as MDHEN and CDR2 as SYDVKM. V dropped 2 bases and J dropped 8 bases, with 9 bases sitting between them. The CDR3 runs to 12 residues. The CDR3 sequence: CASSLNREGYTF. The CDR3 nucleotides read TGTGCCAGCAGTTTAAACAGGGAGGGCTACACCTTC.